This T cell receptor beta chain was observed in a study of T cell changes during pregnancy in multiple sclerosis. Sequencing was performed with immunoSEQ multiplex PCR; in TCRdb, only in-frame clones are kept and a portion is missing. The sample contains roughly 49,000 clones, 90% to 95% of which appear only once. The CDR3 totals 15 residues. After removal of 2 bases from V and 3 bases from J, the junction contained 5 bases not matched to a gene. CDR1 and CDR2 from the germline V gene are LGHNA and YSLEER. This TCR came from a female donor with multiple sclerosis, enrolled in a pregnancy study. The input for sequencing was peripheral blood, taken after pregnancy. This chain joins TRBV4-3 and TRBJ2-7; 9 bases fit TRBD1. The CDR3 reads CASSQKSTGGYEQYF. Written as DNA, the CDR3 is TGCGCCAGCAGCCAAAAATCGACAGGGGGCTACGAGCAGTACTTC.